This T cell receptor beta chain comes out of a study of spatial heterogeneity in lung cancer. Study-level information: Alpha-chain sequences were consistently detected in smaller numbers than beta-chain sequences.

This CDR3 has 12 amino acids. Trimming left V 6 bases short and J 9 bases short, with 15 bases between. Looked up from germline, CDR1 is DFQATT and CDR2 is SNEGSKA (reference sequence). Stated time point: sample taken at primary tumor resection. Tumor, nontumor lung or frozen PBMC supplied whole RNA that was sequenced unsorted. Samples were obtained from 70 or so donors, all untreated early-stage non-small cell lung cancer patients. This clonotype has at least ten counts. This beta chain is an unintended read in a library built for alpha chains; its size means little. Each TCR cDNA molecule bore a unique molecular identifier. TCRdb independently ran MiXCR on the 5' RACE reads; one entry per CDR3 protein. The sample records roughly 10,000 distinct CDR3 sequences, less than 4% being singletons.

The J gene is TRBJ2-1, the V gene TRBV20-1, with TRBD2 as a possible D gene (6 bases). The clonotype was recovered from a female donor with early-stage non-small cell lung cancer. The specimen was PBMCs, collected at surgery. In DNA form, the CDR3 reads TGCAGTGCCGATCCTCCTAGCGCTGAGCAGTTCTTC. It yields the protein CSADPPSAEQFF.